The 25 T cell receptor beta chains given below trace back to one sample, sequenced in a study of blood T cell repertoires in COVID-19. Clones were sequenced by immunoSEQ multiplex PCR, and TCRdb holds only the in-frame ones, with some missing. The sample lists some 56,000 clones; roughly 70% were seen once. The specimen was peripheral blood. The receptors shown here come from a woman aged 50 to 60 with active or convalescent COVID-19.

V gene TRBV4-2 combines with J gene TRBJ2-3; TRBD2 is a possible D gene (5 bases). The V gene lost 3 bases and the J gene lost 1 base, with 8 bases spanning the gap. Germline CDR1 reads LGHNA; CDR2 reads YNFKEQ. CDR3 length: 14 residues. CDR3 sequence reads: CASSQGRGTDTQYF. The CDR3 DNA reads as TGTGCCAGCAGCCAGGGGAGAGGCACAGATACGCAGTATTTT.

This clone turned up a few times. This chain joins TRBV5-6 and TRBJ2-7, with 9 bases matching TRBD1. The CDR3 is made up of 15 amino acids. With 1 base clipped from V and 1 base from J, the junction kept 3 bases outside the gene matches. Looked up from germline, CDR1 is SGHDT and CDR2 is YYEEEE. As DNA, the CDR3 is TGTGCCAGCAGCTTGTTAGGGACAGGGTCCTACGAGCAGTACTTC. Its protein product is CASSLLGTGSYEQYF.

J is TRBJ2-3 and V is TRBV19; no reliable D call. The CDR3 runs to 13 residues. Trimming removed 6 bases at V and 0 bases at J, with 7 bases between. Germline V gene data show CDR1 as LNHDA and CDR2 as SQIVND (reference sequence). CDR3 DNA sequence: TGTGCCAGTAGAGCTACTAGCACAGATACGCAGTATTTT. Amino acids: CASRATSTDTQYF.

This clone was observed once. The chain links TRBV11-2 to TRBJ2-1; TRBD2 aligns across 13 bases. The CDR3 is 18 residues long. Germline-derived CDR1 and CDR2 are SGHAT and FQNNGV. J was trimmed by 5 bases and V by 1 base; bases with no gene match: 8. The CDR3 region is CASSLGGFGTSGDNEQFF. The CDR3 nucleotides are TGTGCCAGCAGCTTAGGGGGTTTTGGGACTAGCGGGGACAATGAGCAGTTCTTC.

V is TRBV10-2 and J is TRBJ2-1; TRBD1 is a possible D gene (5 bases). The V end lost 6 bases, the J end lost 8 bases, and 11 bases lay between the germline ends. Germline assignment: CDR1 WSHSY and CDR2 SAAADI. The CDR3 runs to 12 residues. The CDR3 DNA follows: TGCGCCAGCAGCAGTCAGGGTGATGAGCAGTTCTTC. It specifies CASSSQGDEQFF.

In this sample, this clone turned up a few times. V is TRBV4-2 and J is TRBJ1-1; 8 bases align to TRBD1. CDR3 size: 13 residues. In germline, CDR1 is LGHNA, CDR2 YNFKEQ. J lost 1 base, V lost 7 bases, and 2 bases had no gene match. This CDR3 is CASTGTGNTEAFF. CDR3 coding DNA: TGTGCCAGCACCGGGACAGGGAACACTGAAGCTTTCTTT.

The V gene is TRBV19, the J gene TRBJ2-2, with 9 bases lining up with TRBD1. CDR3 length: 14 amino acids. Germline-derived CDR1 and CDR2 are LNHDA and SQIVND (reference sequence). With 6 bases clipped from V and 6 bases from J, the junction kept 5 bases outside the gene matches. The CDR3 nucleotides read TGTGCCAGTAGCCTACAGGGGGCCCCCGGGGAGCTGTTTTTT. Protein sequence: CASSLQGAPGELFF. The full variable domain, in which reference TRBV19 and TRBJ2-2 provide the parts outside the CDR3, is DGGITQSPKYLFRKEGQNVTLSCEQNLNHDAMYWYRQDPGQGLRLIYYSQIVNDFQKGDIAEGYSVSREKKESFPLTVTSAQKNPTAFYLCASSLQGAPGELFFGEGSRLTVL.

The table lists this clone with a count of one. The chain combines TRBV4-2 with TRBJ2-4, with TRBD2 matching over 13 bases. This CDR3 has 22 amino acids. Trimming at V came to 0 bases and at J to 1 base, leaving 15 bases not matched to a gene. Germline values: CDR1 LGHNA, CDR2 YNFKEQ. CDR3 amino acids: CASSQDRSTSGRAGAAKNIQYF. The CDR3 coding sequence is TGTGCCAGCAGCCAAGATCGGAGTACTAGCGGGAGGGCCGGAGCGGCCAAAAACATTCAGTACTTC.

DNA of the CDR3: TGTGCCTGGAAGGCGGGGTCGACAAACACCATATATTTT. Protein: CAWKAGSTNTIYF. The rearrangement joins TRBV30 to TRBJ1-3; D is ambiguous. Trimming took off 4 bases at V and 6 bases at J, with 13 bases between the two ends. This CDR3 has 13 residues. Per the germline V gene, CDR1 is GTSNPN and CDR2 is SVGIG (reference sequence).

V is TRBV30 and J is TRBJ2-3, with D tentatively TRBD1 (6 bases). V lost 2 bases, J lost 6 bases, and 12 bases lay in between. Germline values: CDR1 GTSNPN, CDR2 SVGIG (reference sequence). This CDR3 region has 13 residues. The CDR3 sequence is CAWSPMRGDTQYF. The DNA of the CDR3 is TGTGCCTGGAGTCCAATGAGGGGGGATACGCAGTATTTT.

The rearrangement joins TRBV6-1 to TRBJ2-7; D is undetermined. Germline-derived CDR1 and CDR2 are MNHNS and SASEGT. The V end lost 0 bases, the J end lost 4 bases, and 10 bases lay between the germline ends. CDR3 size: 14 residues. The CDR3 loop reads CASSEARSRYEQYF. The CDR3 region has the DNA TGTGCCAGCAGTGAAGCGCGCTCCCGTTACGAGCAGTACTTC.

The chain couples TRBV6-5 to TRBJ1-1, with 9 bases fitting TRBD1. The CDR3 has 13 residues. The trim removed 6 bases at V and 7 bases at J, leaving 6 bases unmatched. The germline V gene has CDR1 MNHEY and CDR2 SVGAGI. CDR3 amino acids: CASSLGQGNEAFF. The CDR3 bases are TGTGCCAGCAGCCTAGGACAGGGGAATGAAGCTTTCTTT.

V is TRBV27 and J is TRBJ1-5, with 10 bases lining up with TRBD1. J lost 8 bases, V lost 4 bases, and 5 bases had no gene match. CDR3 length equals 14 residues. CDR1 is MNHEY, CDR2 SMNVEV, per germline (reference sequence). The CDR3 coding sequence is TGTGCCAGCAGTTCTTTGACAGGGGGCAAGCCCCAGCATTTT. This sequence encodes CASSSLTGGKPQHF.

With respect to this clone: Other DNA sequences in this specimen translate into the identical CDR3. The V and J genes are TRBV12-3 or TRBV12-4 and TRBJ1-5, with 8 bases that match TRBD1. V shed 5 bases and J 4 bases; nucleotides not matched to a gene: 1. The CDR3 is made up of 13 amino acids. CDR3 DNA sequence: TGTGCCAGCAGTAGACAGGGGAATCAGCCCCAGCATTTT. Its protein product is CASSRQGNQPQHF.

The V call is TRBV5-6, the J call TRBJ1-1, with a tentative D call TRBD1 (6 bases). CDR1 is SGHDT, CDR2 YYEEEE, per germline. V was cut by 4 bases and J by 4 bases, with 20 bases left in between. This CDR3 region has 16 residues. CDR3 protein: CASSKGIGGARTEAFF. The CDR3 nucleotides are TGTGCCAGCAGCAAGGGGATAGGGGGGGCCCGCACTGAAGCTTTCTTT. Full variable domain (outside the CDR3, taken from reference TRBV5-6 and TRBJ1-1): DAGVTQSPTHLIKTRGQQVTLRCSPKSGHDTVSWYQQALGQGPQFIFQYYEEEERQRGNFPDRFSGHQFPNYSSELNVNALLLGDSALYLCASSKGIGGARTEAFFGQGTRLTVV.

The rearrangement uses TRBV2 and TRBJ2-3; 10 bases are a match to TRBD2. Germline CDR1 and CDR2: SNHLY and FYNNEI. This CDR3 is built from 18 residues. The V gene end was trimmed by 6 bases and the J gene end by 0 bases; junction bases not matched to a gene: 12. Written as DNA, the CDR3 is TGTGCCAGCAGGGAGCCGGGACTAGCGACTTCTAGCACAGATACGCAGTATTTT. Translation: CASREPGLATSSTDTQYF.

This chain connects TRBV13 to TRBJ2-1; 14 bases fit TRBD2. The CDR3 has 16 residues. Trimming at V came to 5 bases and at J to 4 bases, leaving 4 bases not matched to a gene. The germline gives CDR1 PRHDT, CDR2 FYEKMQ (reference sequence). CDR3 residues: CASSAGTSGSYNEQFF. CDR3 DNA sequence: TGTGCCAGCAGCGCCGGGACTAGCGGGAGTTACAATGAGCAGTTCTTC.

J is TRBJ2-5 and V is TRBV9; 7 positions agree with TRBD1. The V segment lost 1 base and the J segment 1 base; nucleotides outside the gene matches: 7. The CDR3 runs 16 residues. CDR1 is SGDLS, CDR2 YYNGEE, per germline. CDR3 in amino acids: CASSVRPAGGQETQYF. The DNA for the CDR3 is TGTGCCAGCAGCGTACGTCCGGCAGGGGGCCAAGAGACCCAGTACTTC.

V usage is TRBV24-1 and J usage is TRBJ1-5; 7 positions agree with TRBD1. This CDR3 is built from 13 residues. V lost 9 bases and J lost 1; bases outside the gene matches: 2. Per germline, CDR1 KGHDR and CDR2 SFDVKD. CDR3 sequence reads: CATQGQSNQPQHF. CDR3 DNA sequence: TGTGCCACCCAGGGACAGAGCAATCAGCCCCAGCATTTT.

In this sample, this clone turned up a few times. The CDR3 DNA reads as TGTGCCAGCAGCCAAGGACTAGCGGGAGATGGAGGCGAGCAGTACTTC. Amino acid sequence: CASSQGLAGDGGEQYF. The chain uses TRBV9 and TRBJ2-7; 13 nucleotides match TRBD2. The germline gives CDR1 SGDLS, CDR2 YYNGEE. V lost 4 bases and J lost 6; bases outside the gene matches: 10. This CDR3 comprises 16 residues.

V gene TRBV12-3 or TRBV12-4 combines with J gene TRBJ2-7, with a weak D call TRBD1 (6 bases). With 7 bases removed from V and 6 bases from J, the gap between germline ends came to 13 bases. The CDR3 spans 12 residues. The CDR3 reads CASTQGGSEQYF. Here the CDR3 DNA reads TGTGCCAGCACCCAAGGGGGAAGCGAGCAGTACTTC.

The chain uses TRBV3-1 (or the pseudogene TRBV3-2) and TRBJ1-1; possible D gene TRBD1, 5 bases. The V end was cut by 1 base, the J end by 7 bases, with 10 bases between. CDR1 and CDR2 (germline): LGHDT, YNNKEL (reference sequence). This CDR3 region has 13 residues. The CDR3 DNA follows: TGTGCCAGCAGCCAAGGGACACTCGGTGAAGCTTTCTTT. Its protein is CASSQGTLGEAFF.

The V call is TRBV15, the J call TRBJ2-2, with unresolved D. The germline CDR1 and CDR2 sequences are LNHNV and YYDKDF (reference sequence). Trimming pared 3 bases from V and 10 bases from J, leaving 12 bases between. The CDR3 totals 13 residues. DNA of the CDR3: TGTGCCACCAGCAGGAATAAGCGCCAGGAGCTGTTTTTT. Translated: CATSRNKRQELFF.

V gene TRBV6-5 combines with J gene TRBJ2-1; 8 nucleotides line up with TRBD2. CDR1 is MNHEY and CDR2 is SVGAGI in the germline V gene. CDR3 length: 14 amino acids. V was clipped by 0 bases and J by 5 bases; unmatched bases: 0. In DNA form, the CDR3 reads TGTGCCAGCAGTTACTCTAGCGGGAACAATGAGCAGTTCTTC. Encoded protein: CASSYSSGNNEQFF.

The rearrangement links TRBV14 to TRBJ2-5; 8 bases fit TRBD1. Germline V gene data show CDR1 as SGHDN and CDR2 as FVKESK. V trimming: 5 bases; J trimming: 5 bases; junction bases outside the gene matches: 4. The CDR3 runs 13 residues. CDR3 loop: CASSLWTGETQYF. The CDR3 DNA reads as TGTGCCAGCAGCTTGTGGACAGGGGAGACCCAGTACTTC. Looking up the rest from reference TRBV14 and TRBJ2-5 gives the full variable domain: EAGVTQFPSHSVIEKGQTVTLRCDPISGHDNLYWYRRVMGKEIKFLLHFVKESKQDESGMPNNRFLAERTGGTYSTLKVQPAELEDSGVYFCASSLWTGETQYFGPGTRLLVL.